This T cell receptor (beta chain) is drawn from a study of blood T cell repertoires in COVID-19. Study in general: From the United States, Italy and Spain came samples of acute and convalescent COVID-19.

How the authors handled the data: Amplifying reference gene primers gave estimates of nucleated cell counts. Clones were read by immunoSEQ multiplex PCR, and TCRdb kept only the in-frame ones, dropping some. That table is the source of V, J and clone size, and D and trimming were worked out from the DNA. This sample has 100,000 to 150,000 clones, with 87% found just once. The length of the CDR3 is 14 residues. Looked up from germline, CDR1 is LNHDA and CDR2 is SQIVND (reference sequence). Trimming cost V 7 bases and J 4 bases, with 16 bases left between them. The TCR originated in a woman between 55 and 75 years old with acute or convalescent COVID-19. The source material was peripheral blood. The V and J genes are TRBV19 and TRBJ1-1; D remains ambiguous. The CDR3 DNA reads TGTGCCAGTAACCCCGGGTCGATCCTCACTGAAGCTTTCTTT. Amino acid sequence: CASNPGSILTEAFF.